The sequence of this TCR beta chain was determined in a study of vaccination and CD4 T cells after COVID-19. A word on this clonotype: Its cognate antigen is unknown.

Stated treatment: approximately nine-day PBMC culture with coronavirus spike peptide pools or control peptides (ViraFEST assay). The unexposed donor gave CD4+ T cells before the COVID-19 pandemic (2011-2018). Cultures used 2 million or so PBMCs per well, approximately 9.2 IU/ml IL-2 and 8.5 to 10 ug/ml peptides. Half the growth medium was swapped for new IL-2 medium on days 3 and 7. CD4+ T cells from unexposed donors were probed, cells permitting, with SARS-CoV-2 S/N and four cold-coronavirus spikes. Germline V lookup: CDR1 DFQATT, CDR2 SNEGSKA (reference sequence). There are 12 residues in the CDR3. The V and J ends lost 6 bases and 2 bases respectively, with 10 bases between them. Once obtained from cultured CD4+ T cells, the DNA was sequenced using the Oncomine TCR Beta short-read assay. From cultured CD4+ T cells, genomic DNA was extracted. TCRdb re-called the PCR reads through MiXCR, storing one row per CDR3 protein. The sample contains about 6,300 distinct CDR3 sequences, around 34% of which appear only once.

The chain employs TRBV20-1 and TRBJ1-2, with D perhaps matching TRBD1 (6 bases). The sample was CD4+ T cells from blood, cultured in vitro. This clonotype was obtained from a human donor in good health. CDR3 amino acids: CSARTENYGYTF. The DNA for the CDR3 is TGCAGTGCAAGGACAGAGAACTATGGCTACACCTTC.